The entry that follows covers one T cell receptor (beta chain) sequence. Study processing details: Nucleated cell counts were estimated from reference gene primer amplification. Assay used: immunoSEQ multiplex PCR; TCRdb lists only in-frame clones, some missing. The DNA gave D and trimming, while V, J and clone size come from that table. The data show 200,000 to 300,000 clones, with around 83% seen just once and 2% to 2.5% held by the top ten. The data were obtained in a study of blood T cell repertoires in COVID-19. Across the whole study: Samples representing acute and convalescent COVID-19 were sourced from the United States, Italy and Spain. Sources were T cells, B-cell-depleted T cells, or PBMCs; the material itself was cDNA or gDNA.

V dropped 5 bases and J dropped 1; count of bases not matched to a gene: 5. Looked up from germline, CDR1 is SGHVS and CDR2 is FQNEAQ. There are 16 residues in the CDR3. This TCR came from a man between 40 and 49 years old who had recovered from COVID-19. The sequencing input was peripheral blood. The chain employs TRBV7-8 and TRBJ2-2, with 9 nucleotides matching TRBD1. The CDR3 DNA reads TGTGCCAGCAGCCCAAGACAGGGGGTGAACACCGGGGAGCTGTTTTTT. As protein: CASSPRQGVNTGELFF.